This TCR beta chain is from a study of regulatory T cells in long-lasting Graves disease. Worth noting for this clonotype: Its antigen is not identified.

Study results and limitations: A limited number of samples was an acknowledged limitation.

Germline V gene sequence: CDR1 SGHNT, CDR2 YENEEA. Losses at the gene ends were 5 bases for V and 4 bases for J; bases not matched to a gene: 11. This CDR3 region has 16 residues. The time point was: newly diagnosed GD, antithyroid drugs for less than 3 months. Following extraction of RNA from PBMCs, that RNA was used to make the TCR library. CDR3 regions were amplified by Arm-PCR using iRepertoire HTBI primers to build TCR beta libraries. Using its own MiXCR run on the multiplex PCR reads, TCRdb lists one record per CDR3 protein. The sample lists about 220,000 distinct CDR3 sequences, 15% to 20% occurring once. This sample also belongs to another study, concerning T cells in Graves' hyperthyroidism and ophthalmopathy. This second study notes: Uncontrolled infection, other autoimmune disease, pregnancy and lactation each barred patients from inclusion. An initial round of RT-PCR targeting the TCR CDR3 relied on the HTBI primer set. The authors' 13 V-J model separated ophthalmopathy from stable hyperthyroidism.

The genes are TRBV11-3 and TRBJ2-5; 9 bases map to TRBD1. Sequenced here: peripheral blood mononuclear cells (PBMCs), sampled at new diagnosis, from a patient treated with antithyroid drugs. This sequence was found in a woman aged 30 to 39 with Graves disease. The CDR3 coding sequence is TGTGCCAGCAGCATTGAACCGGGACAGGGTGGAGAGACCCAGTACTTC. Translating it yields CASSIEPGQGGETQYF.